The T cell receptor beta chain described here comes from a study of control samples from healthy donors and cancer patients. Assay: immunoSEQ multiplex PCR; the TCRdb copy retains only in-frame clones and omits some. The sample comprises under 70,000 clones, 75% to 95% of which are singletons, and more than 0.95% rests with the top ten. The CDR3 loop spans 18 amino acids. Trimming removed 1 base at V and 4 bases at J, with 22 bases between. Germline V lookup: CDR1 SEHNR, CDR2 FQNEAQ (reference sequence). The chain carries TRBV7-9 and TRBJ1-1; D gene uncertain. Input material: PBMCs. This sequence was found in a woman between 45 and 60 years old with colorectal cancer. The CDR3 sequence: CASSLGGRMVLGGTEAFF. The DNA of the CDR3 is TGTGCCAGCAGCTTAGGAGGGAGGATGGTGTTGGGTGGCACTGAAGCTTTCTTT. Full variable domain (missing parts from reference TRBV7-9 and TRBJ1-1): DTGVSQNPRHKITKRGQNVTFRCDPISEHNRLYWYRQTLGQGPEFLTYFQNEAQLEKSRLLSDRFSAERPKGSFSTLEIQRTEQGDSAMYLCASSLGGRMVLGGTEAFFGQGTRLTVV.